The clone carrying this T cell receptor (beta chain) was counted ten times or more. What it binds is not known. The data were taken from a study of identical twins. With 6 bases clipped from V and 5 bases from J, the junction kept 5 bases outside the gene matches. The CDR3 spans 15 residues. The V gene's germline CDR1 is DFQATT and CDR2 SNEGSKA (reference sequence). A universal primer site came from template switching; cDNA carried unique molecular identifiers. One entry per CDR3 protein results from TCRdb running MiXCR on the 5' RACE reads. This sample has a few hundred thousand distinct CDR3 sequences; roughly a tenth occur once, and the top ten carry roughly 10%. Overall study findings and caveats: While abundant cord blood beta clonotypes carried fewer insertions, memory repertoires showed no such pattern. Without tracking the same donors, conclusions rested on cross-sectional statistical analysis. Less excess twin sharing appeared in beta out-of-frame sequences.

Sequencing used memory T cells sorted from blood. The receptor was derived from a man aged 50-60 years in good health. The rearrangement joins TRBV20-1 to TRBJ2-1; 15 bases agree with TRBD2. Here the CDR3 reads CSAAGLAGGNNEQFF. Here the CDR3 DNA reads TGCAGTGCCGCGGGACTAGCGGGGGGAAACAATGAGCAGTTCTTC.